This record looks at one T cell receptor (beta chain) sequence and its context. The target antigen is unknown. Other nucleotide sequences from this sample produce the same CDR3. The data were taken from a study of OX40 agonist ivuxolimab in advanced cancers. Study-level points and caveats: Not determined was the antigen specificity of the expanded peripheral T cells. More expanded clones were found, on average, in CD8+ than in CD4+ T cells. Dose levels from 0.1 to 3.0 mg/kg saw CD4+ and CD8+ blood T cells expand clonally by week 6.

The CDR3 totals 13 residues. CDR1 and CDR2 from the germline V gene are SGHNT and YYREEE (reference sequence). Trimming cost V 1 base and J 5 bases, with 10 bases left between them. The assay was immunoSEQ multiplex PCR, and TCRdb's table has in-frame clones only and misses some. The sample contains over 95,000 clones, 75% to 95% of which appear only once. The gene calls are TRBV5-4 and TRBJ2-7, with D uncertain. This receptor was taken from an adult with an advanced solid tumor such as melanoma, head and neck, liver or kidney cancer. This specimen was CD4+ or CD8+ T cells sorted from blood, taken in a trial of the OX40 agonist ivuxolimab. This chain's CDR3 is CASSLLPENEQYF. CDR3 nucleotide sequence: TGTGCCAGCAGCTTGTTGCCTGAAAACGAGCAGTACTTC. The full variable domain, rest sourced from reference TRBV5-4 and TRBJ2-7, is ETGVTQSPTHLIKTRGQQVTLRCSSQSGHNTVSWYQQALGQGPQFIFQYYREEENGRGNFPPRFSGLQFPNYSSELNVNALELDDSALYLCASSLLPENEQYFGPGTRLTVT.